This paragraph reports one TCR beta chain. The sample comes from a study of blood T cell repertoires in COVID-19. This CDR3 is 13 amino acids long. Germline CDR1 reads SGDLS; CDR2 reads YYNGEE. The V end was cut by 0 bases, the J end by 7 bases, with 10 bases between. The assay was immunoSEQ multiplex PCR, and TCRdb's table has in-frame clones only and misses some. The sample carries approximately 270,000 clones, approximately 85% recorded once. The receptor's source is a woman in her 70s with acute or convalescent COVID-19. This chain joins TRBV9 and TRBJ1-2; D may be TRBD1 (5 bases). Sequencing was done on a sample of peripheral blood. CDR3 nucleotide sequence: TGTGCCAGCAGCGTAGGGGGCCACGGTGGCTACACCTTC. Translated, it gives CASSVGGHGGYTF.